Below are 23 T cell receptor beta chains sequenced from a single sample in a study of blood T cell repertoires in COVID-19. The table came from immunoSEQ multiplex PCR; TCRdb's copy has only in-frame clones and leaves some out. The repertoire holds tens of thousands of clones, with around 90% as singletons. The sequenced sample was peripheral blood. All receptors derive from a human donor in a cohort sampled during active COVID-19.

At least ten counts were recorded for this clone. Written as DNA, the CDR3 is TGTGCCAGCAGCCCCACTAGCGGGAGTGCCTACTACGAGCAGTACTTC. Residues: CASSPTSGSAYYEQYF. This rearrangement joins TRBV7-9 to TRBJ2-7; TRBD2 agrees at 11 bases. From germline, CDR1 is SEHNR and CDR2 FQNEAQ (reference sequence). The CDR3 runs to 16 residues. The junction had 9 bases not matched to a gene; V was cut back by 5 bases and J by 3 bases.

The gene calls are TRBV5-6 and TRBJ2-5; unclear D gene. V was trimmed by 0 bases and J by 3 bases, leaving 9 bases between them. CDR1 and CDR2 (germline): SGHDT, YYEEEE. There are 14 residues in the CDR3. The CDR3: CASSLGPSEETQYF. The CDR3 DNA sequence: TGTGCCAGCAGCTTGGGTCCCTCCGAAGAGACCCAGTACTTC.

The chain uses TRBV28 and TRBJ2-3; 8 nucleotides agree with TRBD2. The CDR3 runs 18 residues. V trimming: 2 bases; J trimming: 1 base; junction bases outside the gene matches: 11. Germline V gene data show CDR1 as MDHEN and CDR2 as SYDVKM. The CDR3 loop reads CASSLTRAGTRGTDTQYF. In DNA form, the CDR3 reads TGTGCCAGCAGTTTAACCCGCGCCGGGACTAGAGGCACAGATACGCAGTATTTT.

For the CDR3, the DNA is TGTGCCAGTAGTACACAGACAGGGGGCCCCAAGGAGCAGTACTTC. Its translation is CASSTQTGGPKEQYF. The V call is TRBV19, the J call TRBJ2-7, with TRBD1 matching 10 bases. In germline, CDR1 is LNHDA, CDR2 SQIVND (reference sequence). The trim removed 4 bases at V and 7 bases at J, leaving 10 bases unmatched. The CDR3 is 15 residues long.

V is TRBV18 and J is TRBJ2-1, with 14 bases identical to TRBD2. The CDR3 is 16 amino acids. J gave up 6 bases and V 3 bases, and 4 bases lay outside the gene matches. The germline gives CDR1 KGHSH, CDR2 LQKENI. CDR3 coding DNA: TGTGCCAGCTCACCCGGAGGGACTAGCGGGAGCAATGAGCAGTTCTTC. Protein: CASSPGGTSGSNEQFF.

The rearrangement links TRBV2 to TRBJ2-2; the D is unclear. V lost 3 bases and J lost 7, with 9 bases in between. The CDR3 contains 13 residues. From germline, CDR1 is SNHLY and CDR2 FYNNEI. CDR3 in amino acids: CASSDLRGGELFF. The CDR3 DNA reads as TGTGCCAGCAGTGACCTGAGAGGCGGGGAGCTGTTTTTT.

This clone was picked up a small number of times. The J gene is TRBJ2-5, the V gene TRBV27; 9 nucleotides align to TRBD2. This CDR3 is 16 amino acids long. Looked up from germline, CDR1 is MNHEY and CDR2 is SMNVEV (reference sequence). After removal of 7 bases from V and 5 bases from J, the junction contained 14 bases not matched to a gene. The CDR3 reads CASTTLGSGSGETQYF. CDR3 DNA sequence: TGTGCCAGCACCACCCTAGGTAGCGGGAGTGGGGAGACCCAGTACTTC.

On this clone itself: Other DNA variants within this sample encode the same CDR3. CDR3: CASSRGTSYEQYF. The CDR3 nucleotides are TGTGCCAGCAGCCGGGGAACCTCCTACGAGCAGTACTTC. The V gene is TRBV6-5, the J gene TRBJ2-7, with TRBD2 as a possible D gene (5 bases). Per the germline V gene, CDR1 is MNHEY and CDR2 is SVGAGI. The CDR3 is made up of 13 amino acids. V lost 6 bases and J 0 bases, leaving 9 bases between the germline ends.

The rearrangement links TRBV5-1 to TRBJ2-4; the match to TRBD1 covers 9 bases. The CDR3 is 14 residues long. Trimming at V came to 4 bases and at J to 5 bases, leaving 4 bases not matched to a gene. Germline CDR1 reads SGHRS; CDR2 reads YFSETQ. The CDR3 loop reads CASSPGQGQNIQYF. The CDR3 DNA reads as TGCGCCAGCAGCCCGGGACAGGGCCAAAACATTCAGTACTTC. The complete variable domain, with remaining parts taken from reference TRBV5-1 and TRBJ2-4, reads KAGVTQTPRYLIKTRGQQVTLSCSPISGHRSVSWYQQTPGQGLQFLFEYFSETQRNKGNFPGRFSGRQFSNSRSEMNVSTLELGDSALYLCASSPGQGQNIQYFGAGTRLSVL.

This chain uses TRBV23-1 with TRBJ2-7; D not certain. TRBV23-1 is an open reading frame, and its role is uncertain. Trimming shortened V by 4 bases and J by 2 bases, and 9 bases separated the two germline ends. CDR3 length: 13 residues. CDR3 nucleotides: TGCGCCAGCAGTCTTACAGTAACCTACGAGCAGTACTTC. Its protein product is CASSLTVTYEQYF.

The chain combines TRBV3-1 (or the pseudogene TRBV3-2) with TRBJ1-1; D may be TRBD1 (5 bases). Germline-derived CDR1 and CDR2 are LGHDT and YNNKEL (reference sequence). The CDR3 spans 15 residues. Trimming cost V 0 bases and J 0 bases, with 8 bases left between them. In DNA form, the CDR3 reads TGTGCCAGCAGCCAAGAGGCAGGGATGAACACTGAAGCTTTCTTT. Translated: CASSQEAGMNTEAFF.

The V gene is TRBV27, the J gene TRBJ2-7; 11 bases are a match to TRBD1. From germline, CDR1 is MNHEY and CDR2 SMNVEV (reference sequence). CDR3 length: 14 residues. V gave up 5 bases and J gave up 3 bases; unmatched junction bases: 3. This CDR3 reads CASSAGTGGYEQYF. The CDR3 nucleotides are TGTGCCAGCAGTGCCGGGACAGGGGGCTACGAGCAGTACTTC.

The chain carries TRBV6-5 and TRBJ1-5; no definite D call. Germline lookup yields CDR1 MNHEY and CDR2 SVGAGI. V was shortened by 1 base and J by 9 bases, with 7 bases between the two germline ends. The CDR3 consists of 12 residues. The CDR3 bases are TGTGCCAGCAGTTACTACGGTGGGCCCCAGCATTTT. This codes for CASSYYGGPQHF.

This sequence joins TRBV27 and TRBJ2-5; TRBD2 matches 13 bases. The CDR3 has 16 amino acids. Germline V gene lookup returns CDR1 MNHEY and CDR2 SMNVEV (reference sequence). J gave up 5 bases and V 0 bases, and 3 bases lay outside the gene matches. CDR3 in DNA: TGTGCCAGCAGTTTATCGGGACTAGCGGGATGGGAGACCCAGTACTTC. Translated, it gives CASSLSGLAGWETQYF.

This clone has more than one count but fewer than ten. The J gene is TRBJ1-1, the V gene TRBV10-3; 9 nucleotides align to TRBD1. J was trimmed by 1 base and V by 0 bases; bases with no gene match: 0. The CDR3 extends over 15 amino acids. CDR1 is ENHRY and CDR2 is SYGVKD in the germline V gene. CDR3 coding DNA: TGTGCCATCAGTGAGTCGGGACAGGGGAACACTGAAGCTTTCTTT. Amino acid sequence: CAISESGQGNTEAFF.

V gene TRBV11-1 combines with J gene TRBJ1-1; 8 bases match TRBD1. Germline CDR1 reads SGHAT; CDR2 reads FQDESV (reference sequence). The V and J ends lost 1 base and 0 bases, in that order; junction bases with no gene match: 1. The CDR3 has 15 residues. The CDR3 region is CASSLGQGMNTEAFF. DNA of the CDR3: TGTGCCAGCAGCTTAGGACAGGGGATGAACACTGAAGCTTTCTTT.

The chain recombines TRBV11-1 with TRBJ2-2; TRBD1 matches at 9 bases. V was clipped by 5 bases and J by 3 bases; unmatched bases: 4. CDR1 is SGHAT and CDR2 is FQDESV in the germline V gene (reference sequence). The CDR3 spans 15 residues. The CDR3: CASSPRQGDTGELFF. CDR3 DNA sequence: TGTGCCAGCAGCCCCCGACAGGGGGACACCGGGGAGCTGTTTTTT.

This chain joins TRBV20-1 and TRBJ2-1, with TRBD2 identical over 11 bases. Germline V gene sequence: CDR1 DFQATT, CDR2 SNEGSKA (reference sequence). The ends lost 3 bases at V and 3 bases at J; junction bases unmatched: 1. The CDR3 sequence is 14 residues long. The CDR3 protein is CSASLAGGYNEQFF. The CDR3, as DNA: TGCAGTGCTAGTCTAGCGGGAGGCTACAATGAGCAGTTCTTC.

The rearrangement uses TRBV5-1 and TRBJ2-7; 10 bases are a match to TRBD2. The germline V gene has CDR1 SGHRS and CDR2 YFSETQ. J gave up 7 bases and V 4 bases, and 11 bases lay outside the gene matches. This CDR3 is built from 15 residues. CDR3 loop: CASSVGAGGPGEQYF. The CDR3, as DNA: TGCGCCAGCAGCGTCGGAGCGGGAGGGCCGGGGGAGCAGTACTTC.

This CDR3 is CAISEAPGNTIYF. The CDR3 nucleotides are TGTGCCATCAGTGAAGCGCCGGGAAACACCATATATTTT. This chain connects TRBV10-3 to TRBJ1-3, with D hard to call. The germline CDR1 and CDR2 sequences are ENHRY and SYGVKD. The CDR3 covers 13 residues. Deletions cut 3 bases from V and 4 bases from J, with 7 bases between.

V gene TRBV6-5 combines with J gene TRBJ2-5, with 10 bases that match TRBD1. The trim removed 7 bases at V and 6 bases at J, leaving 8 bases unmatched. The germline gives CDR1 MNHEY, CDR2 SVGAGI. CDR3 length: 14 residues. The chain's CDR3 is CASIGTGVPKTQYF. The CDR3 DNA follows: TGTGCCAGCATTGGGACAGGGGTCCCGAAGACCCAGTACTTC.

The chain links TRBV6-5 to TRBJ2-1; D is ambiguous. Germline V gene sequence: CDR1 MNHEY, CDR2 SVGAGI. The CDR3 runs to 14 residues. V dropped 4 bases and J dropped 0 bases, with 7 bases sitting between them. This CDR3 is CASSLVSSYNEQFF. CDR3 DNA sequence: TGTGCCAGCAGTTTGGTTAGCTCCTACAATGAGCAGTTCTTC.

The genes are TRBV4-2 and TRBJ2-2, with unresolved D. CDR1 and CDR2 (germline): LGHNA, YNFKEQ. The CDR3 consists of 16 residues. The germline V and J ends were trimmed by 3 bases and 0 bases, with 11 bases remaining between them. The CDR3 spells CASSQFSAANTGELFF. CDR3 DNA sequence: TGTGCCAGCAGCCAGTTCAGCGCGGCGAACACCGGGGAGCTGTTTTTT.